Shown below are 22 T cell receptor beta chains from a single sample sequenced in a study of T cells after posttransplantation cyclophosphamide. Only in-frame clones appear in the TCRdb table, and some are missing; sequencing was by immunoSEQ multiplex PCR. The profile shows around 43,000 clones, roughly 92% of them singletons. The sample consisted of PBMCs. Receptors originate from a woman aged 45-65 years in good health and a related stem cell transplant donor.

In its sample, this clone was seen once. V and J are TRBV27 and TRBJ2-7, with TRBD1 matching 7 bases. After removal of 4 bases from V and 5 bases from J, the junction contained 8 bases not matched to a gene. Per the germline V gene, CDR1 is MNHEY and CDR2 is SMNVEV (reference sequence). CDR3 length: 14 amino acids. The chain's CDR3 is CASSYYRGQDEQYF. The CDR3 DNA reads TGTGCCAGCAGTTACTACAGGGGACAAGACGAGCAGTACTTC.

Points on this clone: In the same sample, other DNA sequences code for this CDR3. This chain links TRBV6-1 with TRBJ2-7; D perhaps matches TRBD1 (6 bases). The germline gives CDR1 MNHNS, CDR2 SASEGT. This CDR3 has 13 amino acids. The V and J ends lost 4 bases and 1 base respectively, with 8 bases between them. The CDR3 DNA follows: TGTGCCAGCAGTGCTACAGGGTCCTACGAGCAGTACTTC. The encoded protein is CASSATGSYEQYF.

The CDR3 coding sequence is TGTGCCAGCAACCGCCTCCGACAGGGGGCTTGGGCAAGGTCTGGCTACACCTTC. It translates to CASNRLRQGAWARSGYTF. The rearrangement uses TRBV7-9 and TRBJ1-2; 10 bases line up with TRBD1. The CDR3 is 18 residues long. CDR1 is SEHNR and CDR2 is FQNEAQ in the germline V gene (reference sequence). Trimming removed 7 bases from V and 7 bases from J; junction bases left unmatched: 21.

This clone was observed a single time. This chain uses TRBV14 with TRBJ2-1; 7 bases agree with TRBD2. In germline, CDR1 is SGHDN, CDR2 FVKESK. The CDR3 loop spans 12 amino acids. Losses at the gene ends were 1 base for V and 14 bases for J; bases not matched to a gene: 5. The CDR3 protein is CASSQAATSKFF. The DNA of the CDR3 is TGTGCCAGCAGCCAAGCGGCGACTAGCAAGTTCTTC. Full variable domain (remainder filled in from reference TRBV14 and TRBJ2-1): EAGVTQFPSHSVIEKGQTVTLRCDPISGHDNLYWYRRVMGKEIKFLLHFVKESKQDESGMPNNRFLAERTGGTYSTLKVQPAELEDSGVYFCASSQAATSKFFGPGTRLTVL.

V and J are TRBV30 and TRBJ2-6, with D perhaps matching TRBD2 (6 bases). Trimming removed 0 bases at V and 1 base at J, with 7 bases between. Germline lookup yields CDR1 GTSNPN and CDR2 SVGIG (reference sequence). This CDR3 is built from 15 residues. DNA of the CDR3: TGTGCCTGGAGTGTACGGGGGTCTGGGGCCAACGTCCTGACTTTC. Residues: CAWSVRGSGANVLTF.

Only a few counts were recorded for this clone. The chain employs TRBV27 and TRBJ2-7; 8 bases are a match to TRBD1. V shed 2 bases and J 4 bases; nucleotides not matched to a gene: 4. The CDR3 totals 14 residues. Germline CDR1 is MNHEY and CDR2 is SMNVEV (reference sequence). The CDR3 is CASSLQGAWYEQYF. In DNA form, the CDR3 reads TGTGCCAGCAGTTTACAGGGGGCTTGGTACGAGCAGTACTTC.

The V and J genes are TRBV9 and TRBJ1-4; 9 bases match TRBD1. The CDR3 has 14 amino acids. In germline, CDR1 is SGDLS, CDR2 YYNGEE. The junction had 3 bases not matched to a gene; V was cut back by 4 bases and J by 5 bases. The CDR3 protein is CASSSTGGNEKLFF. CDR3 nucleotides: TGTGCCAGCAGCTCCACAGGGGGCAATGAAAAACTGTTTTTT. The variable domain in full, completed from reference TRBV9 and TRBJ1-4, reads DSGVTQTPKHLITATGQRVTLRCSPRSGDLSVYWYQQSLDQGLQFLIQYYNGEERAKGNILERFSAQQFPDLHSELNLSSLELGDSALYFCASSSTGGNEKLFFGSGTQLSVL.

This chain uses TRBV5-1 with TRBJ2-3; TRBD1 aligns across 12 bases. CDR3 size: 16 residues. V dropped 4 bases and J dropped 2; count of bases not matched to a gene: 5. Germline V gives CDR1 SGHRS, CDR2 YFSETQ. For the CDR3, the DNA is TGCGCCAGCAGCCCCGGGACAGGGGGCCCCACAGATACGCAGTATTTT. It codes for CASSPGTGGPTDTQYF.

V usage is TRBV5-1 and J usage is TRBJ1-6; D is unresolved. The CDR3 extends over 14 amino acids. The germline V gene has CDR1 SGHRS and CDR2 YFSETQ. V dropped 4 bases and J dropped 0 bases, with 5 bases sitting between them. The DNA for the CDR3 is TGCGCCAGCAGCCTTAGCTCCTATAATTCACCCCTCCACTTT. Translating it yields CASSLSSYNSPLHF.

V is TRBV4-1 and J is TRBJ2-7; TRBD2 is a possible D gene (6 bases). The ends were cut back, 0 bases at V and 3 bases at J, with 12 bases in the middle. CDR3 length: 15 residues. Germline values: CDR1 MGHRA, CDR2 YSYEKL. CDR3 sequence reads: CASSQESSEGYEQYF. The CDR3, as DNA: TGCGCCAGCAGCCAAGAGTCTAGCGAGGGCTACGAGCAGTACTTC.

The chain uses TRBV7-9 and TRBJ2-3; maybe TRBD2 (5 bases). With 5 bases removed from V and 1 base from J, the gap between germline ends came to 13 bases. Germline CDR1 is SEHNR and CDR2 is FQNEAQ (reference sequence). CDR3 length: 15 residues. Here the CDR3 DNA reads TGTGCCAGCAGCCCCCCCGGGATTGGCACAGATACGCAGTATTTT. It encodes CASSPPGIGTDTQYF. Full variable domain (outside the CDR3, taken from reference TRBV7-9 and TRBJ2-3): DTGVSQNPRHKITKRGQNVTFRCDPISEHNRLYWYRQTLGQGPEFLTYFQNEAQLEKSRLLSDRFSAERPKGSFSTLEIQRTEQGDSAMYLCASSPPGIGTDTQYFGPGTRLTVL.

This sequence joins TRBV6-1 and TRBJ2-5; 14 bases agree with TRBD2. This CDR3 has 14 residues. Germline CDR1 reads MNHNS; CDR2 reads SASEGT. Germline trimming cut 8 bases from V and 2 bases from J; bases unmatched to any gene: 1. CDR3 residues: CASGTSGRQETQYF. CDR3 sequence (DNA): TGTGCCAGCGGGACTAGCGGGAGACAAGAGACCCAGTACTTC.

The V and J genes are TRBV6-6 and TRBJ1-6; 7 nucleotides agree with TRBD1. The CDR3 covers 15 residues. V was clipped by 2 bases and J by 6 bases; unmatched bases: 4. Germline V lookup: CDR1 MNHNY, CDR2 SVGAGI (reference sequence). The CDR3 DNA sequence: TGTGCCAGCAGTTACGCCGACAGGGTTAATTCACCCCTCCACTTT. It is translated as CASSYADRVNSPLHF.

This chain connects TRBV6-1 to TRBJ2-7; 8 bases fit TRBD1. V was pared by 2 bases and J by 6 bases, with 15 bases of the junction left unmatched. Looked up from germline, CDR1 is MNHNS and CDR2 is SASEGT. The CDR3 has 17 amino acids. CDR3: CASSENGQGAFPVEQYF. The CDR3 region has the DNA TGTGCCAGCAGTGAAAATGGGCAGGGGGCATTCCCCGTCGAGCAGTACTTC.

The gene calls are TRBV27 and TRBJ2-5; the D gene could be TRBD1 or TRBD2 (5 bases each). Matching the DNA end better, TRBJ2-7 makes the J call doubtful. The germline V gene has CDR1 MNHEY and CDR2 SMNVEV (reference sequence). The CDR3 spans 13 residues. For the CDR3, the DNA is TGTGCCAGCAGTTCCCGTGGGGGCTACGAGCAGTACTTC. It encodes CASSSRGGYEQYF.

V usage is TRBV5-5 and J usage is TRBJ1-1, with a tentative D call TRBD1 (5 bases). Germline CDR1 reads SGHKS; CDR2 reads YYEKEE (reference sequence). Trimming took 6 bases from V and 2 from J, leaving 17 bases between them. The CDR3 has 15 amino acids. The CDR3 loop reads CASTRMGGENTEAFF. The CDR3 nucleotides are TGTGCCAGCACTAGGATGGGGGGAGAAAACACTGAAGCTTTCTTT.

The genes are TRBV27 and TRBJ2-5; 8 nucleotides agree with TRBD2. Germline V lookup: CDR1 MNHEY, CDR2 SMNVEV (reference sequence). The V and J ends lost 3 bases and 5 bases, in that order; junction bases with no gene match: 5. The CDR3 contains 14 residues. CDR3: CASSFRGGGETQYF. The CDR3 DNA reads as TGTGCCAGCAGTTTCCGGGGGGGTGGGGAGACCCAGTACTTC.

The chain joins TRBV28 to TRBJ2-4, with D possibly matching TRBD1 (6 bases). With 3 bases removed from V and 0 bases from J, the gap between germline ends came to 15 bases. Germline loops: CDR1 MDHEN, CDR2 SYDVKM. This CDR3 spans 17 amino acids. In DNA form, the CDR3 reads TGTGCCAGCAGTTTGGCACAGGGAGTACTAGCCAAAAACATTCAGTACTTC. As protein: CASSLAQGVLAKNIQYF.

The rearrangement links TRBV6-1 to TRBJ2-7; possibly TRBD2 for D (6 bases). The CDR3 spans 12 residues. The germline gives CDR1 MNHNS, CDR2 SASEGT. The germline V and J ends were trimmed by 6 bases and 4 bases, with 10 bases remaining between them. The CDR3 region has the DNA TGTGCCAGCAGCCGGGACTCATACGAGCAGTACTTC. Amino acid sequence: CASSRDSYEQYF.

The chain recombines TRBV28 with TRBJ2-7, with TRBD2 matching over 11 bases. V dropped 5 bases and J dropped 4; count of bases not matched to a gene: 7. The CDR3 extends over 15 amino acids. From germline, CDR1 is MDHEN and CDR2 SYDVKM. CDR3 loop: CASSNIAGGPYEQYF. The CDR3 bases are TGTGCCAGCAGTAACATAGCGGGAGGGCCGTACGAGCAGTACTTC.

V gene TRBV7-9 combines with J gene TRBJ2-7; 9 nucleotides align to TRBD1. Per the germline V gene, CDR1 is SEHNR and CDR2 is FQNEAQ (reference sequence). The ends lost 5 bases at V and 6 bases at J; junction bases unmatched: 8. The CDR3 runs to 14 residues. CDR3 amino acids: CASSPGTGTSEQYF. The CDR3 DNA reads TGTGCCAGCAGCCCCGGGACAGGGACGTCCGAGCAGTACTTC.

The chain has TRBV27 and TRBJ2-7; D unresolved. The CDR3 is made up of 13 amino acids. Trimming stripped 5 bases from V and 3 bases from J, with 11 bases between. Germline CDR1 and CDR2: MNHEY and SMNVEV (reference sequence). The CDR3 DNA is TGTGCCAGCAGTCCACATCCTTACTACGAGCAGTACTTC. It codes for CASSPHPYYEQYF.